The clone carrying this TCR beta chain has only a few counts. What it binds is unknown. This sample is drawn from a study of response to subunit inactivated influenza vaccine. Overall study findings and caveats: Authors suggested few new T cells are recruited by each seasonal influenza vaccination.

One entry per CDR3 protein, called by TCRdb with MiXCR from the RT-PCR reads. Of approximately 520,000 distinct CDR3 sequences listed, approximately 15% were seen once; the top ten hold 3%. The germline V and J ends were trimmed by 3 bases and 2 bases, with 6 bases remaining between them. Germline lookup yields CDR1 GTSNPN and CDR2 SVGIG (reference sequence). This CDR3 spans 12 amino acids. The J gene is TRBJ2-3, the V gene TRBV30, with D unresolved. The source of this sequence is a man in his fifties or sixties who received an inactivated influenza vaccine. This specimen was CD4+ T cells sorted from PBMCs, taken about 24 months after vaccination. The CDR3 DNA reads TGTGCCTGGAGGGGAAACACAGATACGCAGTATTTT. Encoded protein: CAWRGNTDTQYF.